The rows below give T cell receptor beta chains drawn from one sample of a study of radiotherapy plus CTLA-4 blockade in lung cancer. The data were produced by immunoSEQ multiplex PCR, yet TCRdb's version contains in-frame clones alone and is incomplete. The table lists approximately 100,000 clones, 75% to 85% of them singletons. This specimen consisted of peripheral blood, obtained from a patient treated with radiotherapy plus ipilimumab. The source of these receptors is a human donor with non-small cell lung cancer who had a partial response to radiotherapy plus ipilimumab. Each CDR3 is given with its conserved first and last residue. A D gene is named only where the DNA matches it firmly. Size values are once, few and many counts, or a class for expanded clones, and some rows have none.

j_call	clone_size	v_call	d_call	cdr3_nt	cdr3_aa
TRBJ1-2	once	TRBV6-1	TRBD1	TGTGCCAGCAGTTGGACAGGGAAGCACGGCTACACCTTC	CASSWTGKHGYTF
TRBJ2-2	NA	TRBV28	NA	TGTGCCAGCAGTTGGGGGGGGCAACAGGGGGTTGAGGCCGGGGAGCTGTTTTTT	CASSWGGQQGVEAGELFF
TRBJ1-1	NA	TRBV5-1	NA	TGCGCCAGCAGCTTGGGTAGGGGGAGGGGAAGCGATACTGAAGCTTTCTTT	CASSLGRGRGSDTEAFF
TRBJ2-5	NA	TRBV11-3	NA	TGTGCCAGCAGCAGGACATCTCAAGAGACCCAGTACTTC	CASSRTSQETQYF
TRBJ2-3	NA	TRBV2	TRBD2	TGTGCCAGCAGTCGACAACTAGCGGGTGGGGGAGATACGCAGTATTTT	CASSRQLAGGGDTQYF
TRBJ2-6	NA	TRBV2	NA	TGTGCCAGCAAGGTGACTACCGGGGCCAACGTCCTGACTTTC	CASKVTTGANVLTF
TRBJ2-3	NA	TRBV7-9	TRBD2	TGTGCCAGCAGCTTAACGCGGGGAGGGGCAGATACGCAGTATTTT	CASSLTRGGADTQYF
TRBJ2-7	few	TRBV20-1	NA	TGCAGTGCTAGGGCCCCCTACGAGCAGTACTTC	CSARAPYEQYF
TRBJ2-7	NA	TRBV7-9	NA	TGTGCCAGCAGCTTAGGAGAAGCAGGGAACGAGCAGTACTTC	CASSLGEAGNEQYF
TRBJ1-3	NA	TRBV15	NA	TGTGCCACCAGCAGAGGGCAAACCTCTGGAAACACCATATATTTT	CATSRGQTSGNTIYF
TRBJ2-3	NA	TRBV5-1	NA	TGCGCCAGCAGCTTGGCGCGCTACACAGATACGCAGTATTTT	CASSLARYTDTQYF
TRBJ2-1	NA	TRBV28	TRBD2	TGTGCCAGCAGTCGCCGGACTAGCGGGAGCAATGAGCAGTTCTTC	CASSRRTSGSNEQFF
TRBJ1-2	NA	TRBV7-3	TRBD1	TGTGCCAGCAGCTTTGGACAGGGCCGGGGCTACACCTTC	CASSFGQGRGYTF
TRBJ2-1	NA	TRBV5-4	TRBD1	TGTGCCAGCAGCTTCGGGACAGAACAGTTCTTC	CASSFGTEQFF
TRBJ2-1	once	TRBV21-1	NA	TGTGCCAGCAGCCATGGGGACAGGGAATCCCATGAGCAGTTCTTC	CASSHGDRESHEQFF
TRBJ2-7	NA	TRBV4-2	TRBD2	TGTGCCAGCAGCCTGTCATCCGGCGGGAGCTCCTACGAGCAGTACTTC	CASSLSSGGSSYEQYF
TRBJ1-1	NA	TRBV7-9	TRBD1	TGTGCCAGCAGCTTAGGACAGGGAGATGAAGCTTTCTTT	CASSLGQGDEAFF
TRBJ1-6	NA	TRBV30	NA	TGTGCCTGGAGTGGTGGACAGAGTAATTCACCCCTCCACTTT	CAWSGGQSNSPLHF
TRBJ2-5	NA	TRBV19	TRBD2	TGTGCCAGTAGAGGGACTACGTACCAAGAGACCCAGTACTTC	CASRGTTYQETQYF
TRBJ1-4	NA	TRBV27	NA	TGTGCCAGCAGTTTCGGCAGTGGGCTTGAAAAACTGTTTTTT	CASSFGSGLEKLFF
TRBJ2-5	NA	TRBV6-5	NA	TGTGCCAGCAGCCTGCTTCGCGCAGAGACCCAGTACTTC	CASSLLRAETQYF
TRBJ1-4	NA	TRBV10-2	TRBD1	TGCGCCAGCAGCCGGCAGGGGGGCCTTGCAACTAATGAAAAACTGTTTTTT	CASSRQGGLATNEKLFF
TRBJ2-1	NA	TRBV7-2	NA	TGTGCCAGCAGCTTAGACCTCCACGGGCAGTTCTTC	CASSLDLHGQFF
TRBJ2-7	NA	TRBV27	NA	TGTGCCAGCAGTCTGGGGGCGGGCAGATACTACGGGCAGTACTTC	CASSLGAGRYYGQYF
TRBJ2-3	NA	TRBV14	NA	TGTGCCAGCAGCCAAGAGGTGAGGGATACGCAGTATTTT	CASSQEVRDTQYF
TRBJ1-2	once	TRBV10-1	TRBD1	TGCGCCAGCAGCGCGGGACAGTACGATGGCTACACCTTC	CASSAGQYDGYTF
TRBJ1-5	NA	TRBV5-1	NA	TGCGCCAGCAGCTTGGGGGGAGGTCATCAGCCCCAGCATTTT	CASSLGGGHQPQHF
TRBJ2-1	NA	TRBV5-4	TRBD1	TGTGCCAGCAGCTTGGCAGGGGGCGCGTACAATGAGCAGTTCTTC	CASSLAGGAYNEQFF
TRBJ1-1	NA	TRBV2	TRBD1	TGTGCCAGCAGTTCGACTAGGACAGGGGCGGGAACTGAAGCTTTCTTT	CASSSTRTGAGTEAFF
TRBJ2-7	NA	TRBV6-5	TRBD1	TGTGCCAGCAGTGGAGTCGCAGGGGGCCGCGGCGAGCAGTACTTC	CASSGVAGGRGEQYF
TRBJ2-7	NA	TRBV7-3	NA	TGTGCCAGCAGCTTATGGGGCGCCCCTCAGTCTGAGCAGTACTTC	CASSLWGAPQSEQYF
TRBJ2-5	NA	TRBV5-1	NA	TGCGCCAGCAGCTCGTTTACAGGGAAAGAGACCCAGTACTTC	CASSSFTGKETQYF
TRBJ2-5	NA	TRBV30	NA	TGTGCCTGGAGTGTACGGTTGGAGACCCAGTACTTC	CAWSVRLETQYF
TRBJ2-7	NA	TRBV28	NA	TGTGCCAGCACCCAATCCTACGAGCAGTACTTC	CASTQSYEQYF
TRBJ2-6	NA	TRBV19	NA	TGTGCCAGTAGTAACAGGCCAAACTCTGGGGCCAACGTCCTGACTTTC	CASSNRPNSGANVLTF
TRBJ2-1	NA	TRBV7-9	NA	TGTGCCAGCAGCTTAGACTGGACAGCGACCAATGAGCAGTTCTTC	CASSLDWTATNEQFF
TRBJ2-3	NA	TRBV11-1	TRBD2	TGTGCCAGCAGCTACACGGGAGGGTATACAGATACGCAGTATTTT	CASSYTGGYTDTQYF
TRBJ2-6	NA	TRBV5-1	NA	TGCGCCAGCAGCCACCGACAGCCGGACTCTGGGGCCAACGTCCTGACTTTC	CASSHRQPDSGANVLTF
TRBJ2-5	NA	TRBV27	NA	TGTGCCAGCAGTTTATCGCGGAGCCAAGAGACCCAGTACTTC	CASSLSRSQETQYF
TRBJ1-4	NA	TRBV10-3	TRBD1	TGTGCCATCAGCCCGACAGGGGAGGATGAAAAACTGTTTTTT	CAISPTGEDEKLFF
TRBJ2-1	NA	TRBV19	TRBD2	TGTGCCAGTAGTTCCGCCGGGCTAGCGGGAGGTAGGAATGAGCAGTTCTTC	CASSSAGLAGGRNEQFF
TRBJ1-2	NA	TRBV27	TRBD1	TGTGCCAGCAGTTTATGGGCAGGGGGCTATGGCTACACCTTC	CASSLWAGGYGYTF
TRBJ2-3	NA	TRBV28	TRBD2	TGTGCCAGCAGTCCCTCCTGGGCTAGCGGGACGACAGATACGCAGTATTTT	CASSPSWASGTTDTQYF
TRBJ2-7	NA	TRBV7-9	NA	TGTGCCAGCAGCTTGCCGGGAACTACCTCCTACGAGCAGTACTTC	CASSLPGTTSYEQYF
TRBJ1-5	once	TRBV27	NA	TGTGCCAGCAGTGCCCACAGGGAATTGGGGCAGCCCCAGCATTTT	CASSAHRELGQPQHF
TRBJ1-1	NA	TRBV5-8	NA	TGTGCCAGCAGCTTCGGCCGCGGGAACACTGAAGCTTTCTTT	CASSFGRGNTEAFF
TRBJ2-7	NA	TRBV9	NA	TGTGCCAGCAGCGTAGCAGGTCACAGCTCCTACGAGCAGTACTTC	CASSVAGHSSYEQYF
TRBJ2-7	NA	TRBV5-5	TRBD1	TGTGCCAGCACCACACAGGGGACAACCTACGAGCAGTACTTC	CASTTQGTTYEQYF
TRBJ1-4	NA	TRBV18	NA	TGTGCCAGCTCTCCAGGGGAAGCGGCTAATGAAAAACTGTTTTTT	CASSPGEAANEKLFF
TRBJ2-3	NA	TRBV5-1	NA	TGCGCCAGCAGCTTGCTTCCGGGGGTAACAGTAGATACGCAGTATTTT	CASSLLPGVTVDTQYF
TRBJ1-6	NA	TRBV2	TRBD1	TGTGCCAGCAGTGAGCAAACAGGGGGCAGGGGCCAGGCACCCCTCCACTTT	CASSEQTGGRGQAPLHF
TRBJ1-2	NA	TRBV7-2	NA	TGTGCCAGCAGCTCCCGTGTTATCGAGGGCGGCTACACCTTC	CASSSRVIEGGYTF
TRBJ2-1	NA	TRBV6-1	NA	TGTGCCAGCAGTGGGGTTGAGGGAGGCTCCAATGAGCAGTTCTTC	CASSGVEGGSNEQFF
TRBJ1-5	NA	TRBV6-6	NA	TGTGCCAGCAGGGGCCCGGGCAATCAGCCCCAGCATTTT	CASRGPGNQPQHF
TRBJ1-1	NA	TRBV10-3	TRBD1	TGTGCCACCCGACAGGGTGGCGAGAACACTGAAGCTTTCTTT	CATRQGGENTEAFF
TRBJ1-3	few	TRBV5-6	NA	TGTGCCAGCAGCTCCCTTTCTGGAAACACCATATATTTT	CASSSLSGNTIYF
TRBJ1-2	NA	TRBV5-6	NA	TGTGCCAGCAGCGCGGTCCCAGGGAACTATGGCTACACCTTC	CASSAVPGNYGYTF
TRBJ2-7	NA	TRBV15	NA	TGTGCCACCAGCAACCCGGGACTTACCAACACGTACGAGCAGTACTTC	CATSNPGLTNTYEQYF